These 30 T cell receptor beta chains came from one sample sequenced in a study of blood T cell repertoires in COVID-19. Sequencing used immunoSEQ multiplex PCR; TCRdb keeps in-frame clones, though not all of them. In the table there are about 200,000 clones, around 80% of which are singletons. Sequences were obtained from PBMCs or T cells enriched from blood (not recorded which). These receptors all stem from a woman between 45 and 60 years old with acute COVID-19.

The chain has TRBV28 and TRBJ2-6, with D perhaps TRBD2 (6 bases). The V end lost 6 bases, the J end lost 3 bases, and 12 bases lay between the germline ends. The CDR3 spans 15 residues. Germline lookup yields CDR1 MDHEN and CDR2 SYDVKM. This CDR3 is CASRTWGVGANVLTF. The CDR3, as DNA: TGTGCCAGCAGGACATGGGGGGTTGGGGCCAACGTCCTGACTTTC.

The genes are TRBV21-1 and TRBJ2-5; the table's D call, TRBD1, was not checked against the DNA. TRBV21-1 is described as a pseudogene. The CDR3 spans 14 residues. The CDR3 protein is CASSTKQGRETQYF. DNA for the CDR3: TGTGCCAGCAGCACCAAACAGGGGAGGGAGACCCAGTACTTC.

The chain uses TRBV19 and TRBJ1-6; 7 nucleotides match TRBD1. This CDR3 spans 15 amino acids. Germline loops: CDR1 LNHDA, CDR2 SQIVND (reference sequence). The V segment lost 5 bases and the J segment 7 bases; nucleotides outside the gene matches: 8. In DNA form, the CDR3 reads TGTGCCAGTAGTTCGACCTCAGGGGGGAATTCACCCCTCCACTTT. It yields the protein CASSSTSGGNSPLHF. Complete variable domain (other parts from reference TRBV19 and TRBJ1-6): DGGITQSPKYLFRKEGQNVTLSCEQNLNHDAMYWYRQDPGQGLRLIYYSQIVNDFQKGDIAEGYSVSREKKESFPLTVTSAQKNPTAFYLCASSSTSGGNSPLHFGNGTRLTVT.

This sequence joins TRBV4-3 and TRBJ1-6; no clear D. The CDR3 is 15 amino acids. Germline CDR1 LGHNA, CDR2 YSLEER. The V end lost 1 base, the J end lost 9 bases, and 13 bases lay between the germline ends. The CDR3 loop reads CASSQGGYVSSPLHF. CDR3 nucleotides: TGCGCCAGCAGCCAAGGAGGATATGTGTCTTCACCCCTCCACTTT.

The chain carries TRBV2 and TRBJ2-7; unclear D gene. Germline V gene data show CDR1 as SNHLY and CDR2 as FYNNEI. The V and J ends lost 6 bases and 6 bases respectively, with 12 bases between them. CDR3 length equals 12 residues. The CDR3 DNA reads as TGTGCCAGCAGCTCCGGCAGGCCCGAGCAGTACGTC. Amino acids: CASSSGRPEQYV.

About this clone: Other DNA sequences in the sample encode the same CDR3. This chain joins TRBV28 and TRBJ1-5; D is perhaps TRBD1 (6 bases). Germline-derived CDR1 and CDR2 are MDHEN and SYDVKM. The germline V and J ends were trimmed by 3 bases and 7 bases, with 10 bases remaining between them. This CDR3 is built from 13 residues. CDR3 coding DNA: TGTGCCAGCAGTTTCAGGGGTAGGCAGCCCCAGCATTTT. This translates into CASSFRGRQPQHF.

The chain couples TRBV3-1 (or the pseudogene TRBV3-2) to TRBJ1-4; a possible D gene is TRBD1 (5 bases). Trimming removed 1 base at V and 6 bases at J, with 9 bases between. The V gene's germline CDR1 is LGHDT and CDR2 YNNKEL (reference sequence). The CDR3 has 14 residues. Here the CDR3 DNA reads TGTGCCAGCAGCCAAGGAACAGGTTATGAAAAACTGTTTTTT. This gives the protein CASSQGTGYEKLFF.

The chain couples TRBV30 to TRBJ1-1; TRBD1 matches at 7 bases. This CDR3 is built from 14 residues. Germline CDR1 is GTSNPN and CDR2 is SVGIG (reference sequence). Losses at the gene ends were 1 base for V and 4 bases for J; bases not matched to a gene: 6. The CDR3 loop reads CAWSGQGQGTEAFF. CDR3 coding DNA: TGTGCCTGGAGTGGACAGGGCCAGGGCACTGAAGCTTTCTTT. The full variable domain, completed using reference TRBV30 and TRBJ1-1, is SQTIHQWPATLVQPVGSPLSLECTVEGTSNPNLYWYRQAAGRGLQLLFYSVGIGQISSEVPQNLSASRPQDRQFILSSKKLLLSDSGFYLCAWSGQGQGTEAFFGQGTRLTVV.

A few counts support this clone. The chain joins TRBV9 to TRBJ1-3; 9 bases line up with TRBD1. Unmatched junction bases numbered 5, after V lost 3 bases and J lost 7 bases. Germline V CDR1 and CDR2: SGDLS, YYNGEE. The CDR3 length is 14 residues. The CDR3 sequence: CASSAGTGRNTIYF. The DNA for the CDR3 is TGTGCCAGCAGCGCAGGGACAGGGAGGAACACCATATATTTT.

V is TRBV4-1 and J is TRBJ1-4, with D perhaps TRBD1 (5 bases). V dropped 3 bases and J dropped 8 bases, with 10 bases sitting between them. The CDR3 consists of 13 residues. Germline V gene lookup returns CDR1 MGHRA and CDR2 YSYEKL. The CDR3 DNA follows: TGCGCCAGCAGCCAGGGCCGGGGGGAAAAACTGTTTTTT. The encoded protein is CASSQGRGEKLFF.

The CDR3 coding sequence is TGTGCCAGCAGCTTTCGTGGGGGCCTATCCTACAATGAGCAGTTCTTC. It specifies CASSFRGGLSYNEQFF. The gene calls are TRBV11-2 and TRBJ2-1; D perhaps matches TRBD1 (6 bases). Germline V gene sequence: CDR1 SGHAT, CDR2 FQNNGV. The CDR3 consists of 16 residues. V lost 3 bases to trimming and J lost 1 base, with 13 bases between them.

There are a few counts of this clone. The chain recombines TRBV29-1 with TRBJ1-2; TRBD1 is a possible D gene (5 bases). V gave up 7 bases and J gave up 5 bases, with 14 bases separating them. CDR3 length equals 12 residues. Germline V gene lookup returns CDR1 SQVTM and CDR2 ANQGSEA. CDR3 coding DNA: TGCAGCGCTAGGGATCAGGGTTATGGCTACACCTTC. Translation: CSARDQGYGYTF.

The J gene is TRBJ1-6, the V gene TRBV4-2; no clear D gene. Per the germline V gene, CDR1 is LGHNA and CDR2 is YNFKEQ. The CDR3 sequence is 12 residues long. V gave up 1 base and J gave up 12 bases, with 7 bases separating them. As DNA, the CDR3 is TGTGCCAGCAGCCAAGCAGGAGGACCCCTCCACTTT. Amino acid sequence: CASSQAGGPLHF.

V is TRBV19 and J is TRBJ1-5; 7 bases line up with TRBD1. The CDR3 is 14 amino acids. V shed 7 bases and J 7 bases; nucleotides not matched to a gene: 10. Looked up from germline, CDR1 is LNHDA and CDR2 is SQIVND (reference sequence). The CDR3 region has the DNA TGTGCCAGTACCGACAGGGTGGGAGAGCAGCCCCAGCATTTT. This gives the protein CASTDRVGEQPQHF.

The chain uses TRBV5-1 and TRBJ1-3; 10 bases line up with TRBD1. The J segment lost 3 bases and the V segment lost 0 bases, leaving 3 bases of the junction unmatched. Germline V gene sequence: CDR1 SGHRS, CDR2 YFSETQ. The CDR3 has 16 residues. CDR3 in amino acids: CASSLGQGAFGNTIYF. CDR3 DNA sequence: TGCGCCAGCAGCTTGGGACAGGGGGCATTTGGAAACACCATATATTTT.

The chain is built from TRBV5-1 and TRBJ2-2, with TRBD2 identical over 7 bases. The CDR3 is 16 amino acids. Germline lookup yields CDR1 SGHRS and CDR2 YFSETQ. V was clipped by 4 bases and J by 4 bases; unmatched bases: 10. The CDR3 loop reads CASSPVKAGLTGELFF. For the CDR3, the DNA is TGCGCCAGCAGCCCTGTCAAAGCGGGGCTCACCGGGGAGCTGTTTTTT.

The chain links TRBV5-1 to TRBJ2-3; TRBD1 matches at 9 bases. This CDR3 has 17 amino acids. Germline values: CDR1 SGHRS, CDR2 YFSETQ. The trim removed 3 bases at V and 3 bases at J, leaving 11 bases unmatched. Written as DNA, the CDR3 is TGCGCCAGCAGCTCGGCCCAGGGACAGGGATTGACAGATACGCAGTATTTT. Translation gives CASSSAQGQGLTDTQYF.

This clone was picked up a small number of times. Within the sample, other DNA sequences also encode this same CDR3. The chain has TRBV5-4 and TRBJ1-1; the match to TRBD1 covers 9 bases. This CDR3 is 14 amino acids long. Trimming removed 4 bases from V and 3 bases from J; junction bases left unmatched: 4. Germline CDR1 reads SGHNT; CDR2 reads YYREEE (reference sequence). CDR3: CASSLDRGDTEAFF. The CDR3 DNA reads TGTGCCAGCAGCCTCGACAGGGGGGACACTGAAGCTTTCTTT.

The chain joins TRBV5-4 to TRBJ1-3; a weak D match, TRBD1 (5 bases). CDR3 length: 15 amino acids. Looked up from germline, CDR1 is SGHNT and CDR2 is YYREEE (reference sequence). V dropped 4 bases and J dropped 0 bases, with 11 bases sitting between them. The CDR3 protein is CASSATGPSGNTIYF. The CDR3 coding sequence is TGTGCCAGCAGCGCAACAGGTCCCTCTGGAAACACCATATATTTT. The full variable domain, with the rest looked up from reference TRBV5-4 and TRBJ1-3, is ETGVTQSPTHLIKTRGQQVTLRCSSQSGHNTVSWYQQALGQGPQFIFQYYREEENGRGNFPPRFSGLQFPNYSSELNVNALELDDSALYLCASSATGPSGNTIYFGEGSWLTVV.

The rearrangement joins TRBV5-1 to TRBJ1-6; D is possibly TRBD1 (6 bases). The germline CDR1 and CDR2 sequences are SGHRS and YFSETQ. There are 15 residues in the CDR3. Trimming stripped 4 bases from V and 5 bases from J, with 13 bases between. The CDR3, as DNA: TGCGCCAGCAGCAGTGGACAGAGAGATAATTCACCCCTCCACTTT. Protein product: CASSSGQRDNSPLHF.

The genes are TRBV27 and TRBJ1-1; TRBD1 matches 7 bases. The CDR3 extends over 14 amino acids. Trimming at V came to 7 bases and at J to 1 base, leaving 6 bases not matched to a gene. Per germline, CDR1 MNHEY and CDR2 SMNVEV (reference sequence). The DNA of the CDR3 is TGTGCCAGCACCCGGACAGGTCAGAACACTGAAGCTTTCTTT. Its protein product is CASTRTGQNTEAFF.

This clone was seen a few times. The V and J genes are TRBV6-2 or TRBV6-3 and TRBJ1-4; D gene uncertain. The CDR3 is 15 amino acids. V was cut by 1 base and J by 0 bases, with 6 bases left in between. Germline loops: CDR1 MNHEY, CDR2 SVGEGT. The CDR3 DNA is TGTGCCAGCAGTTACTACAGAACAACTAATGAAAAACTGTTTTTT. Encoded protein: CASSYYRTTNEKLFF.

The chain combines TRBV6-5 with TRBJ2-5, with TRBD2 identical over 10 bases. Trimming removed 8 bases from V and 3 bases from J; junction bases left unmatched: 6. The germline V gene encodes CDR1 MNHEY and CDR2 SVGAGI. The CDR3 has 14 amino acids. The DNA of the CDR3 is TGTGCCAGCCTTGGTAGCGGGGGGAAAGAGACCCAGTACTTC. Translated, it gives CASLGSGGKETQYF.

The genes are TRBV5-5 and TRBJ1-1; D not certain. CDR3 length equals 14 residues. V was trimmed by 2 bases and J by 0 bases, leaving 8 bases between them. The germline V gene has CDR1 SGHKS and CDR2 YYEKEE (reference sequence). The CDR3 DNA reads as TGTGCCAGCAGCTTCGCTGAGATGAACACTGAAGCTTTCTTT. It is translated as CASSFAEMNTEAFF.

The chain has TRBV4-2 and TRBJ1-5; D remains ambiguous. Per the germline V gene, CDR1 is LGHNA and CDR2 is YNFKEQ. The CDR3 has 14 residues. The ends were cut back, 1 base at V and 4 bases at J, with 8 bases in the middle. The CDR3 here is CASSQGATNQPQHF. The CDR3 region has the DNA TGTGCCAGCAGCCAAGGGGCGACAAATCAGCCCCAGCATTTT.

The genes are TRBV2 and TRBJ2-2; possible D gene TRBD1, 5 bases. This CDR3 is built from 14 residues. Germline V gene sequence: CDR1 SNHLY, CDR2 FYNNEI. V lost 3 bases, J lost 4 bases, and 9 bases lay in between. The CDR3 sequence is CASSEQGPTGELFF. The CDR3 DNA follows: TGTGCCAGCAGTGAGCAGGGTCCCACCGGGGAGCTGTTTTTT. Using reference TRBV2 and TRBJ2-2 for the parts outside the CDR3, the full variable domain is EPEVTQTPSHQVTQMGQEVILRCVPISNHLYFYWYRQILGQKVEFLVSFYNNEISEKSEIFDDQFSVERPDGSNFTLKIRSTKLEDSAMYFCASSEQGPTGELFFGEGSRLTVL.

V is TRBV24-1 and J is TRBJ1-2, with TRBD1 matching 7 bases. The CDR3 sequence is 15 residues long. The V and J ends lost 2 bases and 8 bases, in that order; junction bases with no gene match: 10. Germline lookup yields CDR1 KGHDR and CDR2 SFDVKD. CDR3: CATSDSARQGDGYTF. The CDR3 nucleotides are TGTGCCACCAGTGATTCCGCACGACAGGGTGACGGCTACACCTTC.

The V gene is TRBV4-2, the J gene TRBJ1-2; 7 bases map to TRBD1. Germline lookup yields CDR1 LGHNA and CDR2 YNFKEQ. The CDR3 runs 13 residues. Losses at the gene ends were 4 bases for V and 4 bases for J; bases not matched to a gene: 3. The CDR3 loop is CASSLDRVYGYTF. The CDR3 DNA is TGTGCCAGCAGCCTCGACAGGGTCTATGGCTACACCTTC.

The rearrangement joins TRBV5-1 to TRBJ1-2; 9 bases fit TRBD1. J lost 4 bases, V lost 2 bases, and 9 bases had no gene match. The germline V gene has CDR1 SGHRS and CDR2 YFSETQ. The CDR3 contains 16 residues. CDR3 nucleotides: TGCGCCAGCAGCTTACTAGACAGGGGGGAGAGCTATGGCTACACCTTC. This translates into CASSLLDRGESYGYTF.

The chain carries TRBV19 and TRBJ2-3; 8 nucleotides line up with TRBD1. The germline CDR1 and CDR2 sequences are LNHDA and SQIVND (reference sequence). This CDR3 region has 15 residues. With 3 bases clipped from V and 2 bases from J, the junction kept 4 bases outside the gene matches. The CDR3 spells CASSIAGGFTDTQYF. The CDR3 DNA reads as TGTGCCAGTAGTATTGCAGGGGGCTTCACAGATACGCAGTATTTT.